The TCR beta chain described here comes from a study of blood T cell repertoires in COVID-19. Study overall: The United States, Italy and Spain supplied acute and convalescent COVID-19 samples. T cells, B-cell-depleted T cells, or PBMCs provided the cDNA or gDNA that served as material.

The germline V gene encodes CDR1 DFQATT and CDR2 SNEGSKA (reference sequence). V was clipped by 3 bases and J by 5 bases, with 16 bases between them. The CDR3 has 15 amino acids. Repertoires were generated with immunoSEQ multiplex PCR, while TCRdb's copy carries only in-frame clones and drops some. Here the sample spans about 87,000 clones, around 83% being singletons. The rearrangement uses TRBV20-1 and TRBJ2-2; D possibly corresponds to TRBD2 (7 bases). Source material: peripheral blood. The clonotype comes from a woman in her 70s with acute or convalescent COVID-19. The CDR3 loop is CSASNGGPRTGELFF. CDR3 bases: TGCAGTGCTAGTAACGGGGGGCCGAGGACCGGGGAGCTGTTTTTT.